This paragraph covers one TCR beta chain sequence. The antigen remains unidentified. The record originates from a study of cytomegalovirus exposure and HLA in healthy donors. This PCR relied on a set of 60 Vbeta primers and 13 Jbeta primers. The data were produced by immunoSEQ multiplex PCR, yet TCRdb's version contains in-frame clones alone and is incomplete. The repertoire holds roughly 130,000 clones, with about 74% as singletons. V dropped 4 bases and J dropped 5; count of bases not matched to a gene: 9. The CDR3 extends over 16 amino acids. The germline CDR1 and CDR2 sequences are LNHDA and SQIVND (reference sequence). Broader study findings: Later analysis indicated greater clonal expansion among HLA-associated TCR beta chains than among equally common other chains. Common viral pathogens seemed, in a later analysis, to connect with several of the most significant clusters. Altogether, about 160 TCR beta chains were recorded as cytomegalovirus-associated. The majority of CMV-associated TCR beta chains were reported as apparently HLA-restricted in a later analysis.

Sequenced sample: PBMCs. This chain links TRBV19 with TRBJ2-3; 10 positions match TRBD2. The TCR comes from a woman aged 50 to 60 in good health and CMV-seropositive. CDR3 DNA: TGTGCCAGTAGTACCCGCCCAGCGGGGGGGCAAGATACGCAGTATTTT. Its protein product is CASSTRPAGGQDTQYF.